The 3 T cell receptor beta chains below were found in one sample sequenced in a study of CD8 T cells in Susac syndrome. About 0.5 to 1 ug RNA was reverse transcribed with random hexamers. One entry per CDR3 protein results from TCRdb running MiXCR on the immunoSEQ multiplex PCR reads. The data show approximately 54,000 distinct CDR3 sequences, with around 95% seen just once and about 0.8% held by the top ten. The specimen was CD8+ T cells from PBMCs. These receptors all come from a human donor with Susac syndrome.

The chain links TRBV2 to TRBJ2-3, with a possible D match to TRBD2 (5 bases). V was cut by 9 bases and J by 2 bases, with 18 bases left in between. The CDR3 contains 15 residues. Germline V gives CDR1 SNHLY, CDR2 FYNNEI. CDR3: CASGENGVPTDTQYF. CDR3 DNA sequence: TGTGCCAGTGGGGAAAACGGGGTCCCCACAGATACGCAGTATTTT.

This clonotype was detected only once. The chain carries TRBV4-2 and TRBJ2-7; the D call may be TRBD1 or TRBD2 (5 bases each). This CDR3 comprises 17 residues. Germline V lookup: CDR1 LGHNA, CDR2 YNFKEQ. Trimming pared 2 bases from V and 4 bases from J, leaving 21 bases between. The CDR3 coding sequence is TGTGCCAGCAGCCAAAGAGGGGCTAGAGACCAAAGATACGAGCAGTACTTC. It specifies CASSQRGARDQRYEQYF.

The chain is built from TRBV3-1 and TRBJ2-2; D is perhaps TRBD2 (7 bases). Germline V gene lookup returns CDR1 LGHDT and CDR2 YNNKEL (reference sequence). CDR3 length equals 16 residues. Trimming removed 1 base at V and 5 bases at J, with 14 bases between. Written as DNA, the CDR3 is TGTGCCAGCAGCCAAGTTTCACAGGGAGGGACCGGGGAGCTGTTTTTT. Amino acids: CASSQVSQGGTGELFF.